The 21 T cell receptor beta chains below were found in one sample sequenced in a study of shared clonotypes between healthy human individuals. This table comes from immunoSEQ multiplex PCR, and its TCRdb copy is limited to in-frame clones, with some not included. The profile shows roughly 1.5 million clones, around 98% of them singletons. Sequencing was carried out using naive CD4+ T cells sorted from blood. Subset of the sample: CD45RA+ positively selected. The receptors shown here come from a man younger than 45 in good health.

The V gene is TRBV7-9, the J gene TRBJ1-2; D might be TRBD1 (6 bases). Deletions cut 5 bases from V and 2 bases from J, with 21 bases between. CDR3 length: 17 amino acids. Germline assignment: CDR1 SEHNR and CDR2 FQNEAQ (reference sequence). The DNA of the CDR3 is TGTGCCAGCAGCGTACCTCTAGGGGGGGAACAAAACTATGGCTACACCTTC. Its protein is CASSVPLGGEQNYGYTF.

The rearrangement joins TRBV6-6 to TRBJ2-1; tentatively, D is TRBD2 (6 bases). The CDR3 is made up of 13 amino acids. CDR1 MNHNY and CDR2 SVGAGI come from the germline V gene (reference sequence). Deletions cut 6 bases from V and 6 bases from J, with 12 bases between. In nucleotides, the CDR3 is TGTGCCAGCAGCTACCAACTAGCCAATGAGCAGTTCTTC. Its translation is CASSYQLANEQFF.

The count of this clone is one. CDR3 nucleotide sequence: TGTGCCAGTAGTATGCGCACTAGCGGCACAGATACGCAGTATTTT. Amino acids: CASSMRTSGTDTQYF. V and J are TRBV19 and TRBJ2-3; 7 bases agree with TRBD2. This CDR3 contains 15 residues. The trim removed 3 bases at V and 1 base at J, leaving 4 bases unmatched. Germline CDR1 LNHDA, CDR2 SQIVND (reference sequence).

The chain recombines TRBV21-1 with TRBJ2-5; the D call of TRBD2 is as the table states it, not checked on the DNA. TRBV21-1 is a pseudogene. The CDR3 is 14 residues long. CDR3 sequence: CASSPTAGQETQYF. The CDR3 nucleotides read TGTGCCAGCAGCCCAACAGCGGGGCAAGAGACCCAGTACTTC.

The chain couples TRBV11-3 to TRBJ2-2; 7 nucleotides agree with TRBD2. The CDR3 spans 18 residues. The V and J ends lost 2 bases and 1 base, in that order; junction bases with no gene match: 10. Germline CDR1 is SGHNT and CDR2 is YENEEA. The CDR3 nucleotides read TGTGCCAGCAGCTTAAACCCTCTAGCGGACCAGAACACCGGGGAGCTGTTTTTT. Amino acids: CASSLNPLADQNTGELFF.

This clone was recorded once. This same CDR3 is encoded by further DNA sequences in the sample. This chain uses TRBV18 with TRBJ2-3; unclear D gene. Trimming shortened V by 3 bases and J by 6 bases, and 4 bases separated the two germline ends. This CDR3 spans 11 amino acids. Per germline, CDR1 KGHSH and CDR2 LQKENI. CDR3 in amino acids: CASSPLDTQYF. The DNA for the CDR3 is TGTGCCAGCTCACCTCTGGATACGCAGTATTTT. Based on the CDR3 plus reference TRBV18 and TRBJ2-3, the full variable domain is NAGVMQNPRHLVRRRGQEARLRCSPMKGHSHVYWYRQLPEEGLKFMVYLQKENIIDESGMPKERFSAEFPKEGPSILRIQQVVRGDSAAYFCASSPLDTQYFGPGTRLTVL.

The V call is TRBV27, the J call TRBJ2-2, with D maybe TRBD1 (6 bases). CDR1 and CDR2 (germline): MNHEY, SMNVEV (reference sequence). CDR3 length: 14 amino acids. Between the trimmed V and J ends, which lost 3 bases and 8 bases, there was a span of 13 bases. CDR3 nucleotide sequence: TGTGCCAGCAGTTTCATCAGGGGATGGGGGGAGCTGTTTTTT. Amino acid sequence: CASSFIRGWGELFF.

CDR3 DNA sequence: TGTGCCAGCAGCTTTCCCTCACAGCGATATGGCTACACCTTC. Residues: CASSFPSQRYGYTF. The chain recombines TRBV28 with TRBJ1-2; no clear D. Germline assignment: CDR1 MDHEN and CDR2 SYDVKM. The V end lost 6 bases, the J end lost 5 bases, and 16 bases lay between the germline ends. CDR3 length: 14 residues.

The chain carries TRBV5-6 and TRBJ2-1; D possibly corresponds to TRBD2 (8 bases). V lost 3 bases and J 12 bases, leaving 22 bases between the germline ends. The CDR3 totals 15 residues. Germline V gives CDR1 SGHDT, CDR2 YYEEEE. CDR3 protein: CASSSGGTSPKWQFF. The CDR3 DNA sequence: TGTGCCAGCAGCTCAGGGGGGACTAGTCCCAAATGGCAGTTCTTC.

About this clone itself: The sample holds other DNA sequences that translate to the same CDR3. The chain has TRBV19 and TRBJ2-5; D may be TRBD2 (5 bases). The CDR3 is 14 residues long. The germline V gene encodes CDR1 LNHDA and CDR2 SQIVND (reference sequence). The V end was cut by 3 bases, the J end by 1 base, with 9 bases between. The CDR3 coding sequence is TGTGCCAGTAGTATCGGACTCCCCCAAGAGACCCAGTACTTC. Translated, it gives CASSIGLPQETQYF.

The chain is built from TRBV6-1 and TRBJ2-4; tentatively, D is TRBD2 (6 bases). Trimming shortened V by 3 bases and J by 2 bases, and 11 bases separated the two germline ends. The CDR3 is made up of 15 amino acids. Germline V gives CDR1 MNHNS, CDR2 SASEGT. Here the CDR3 reads CASSDAGPPKNIQYF. The CDR3 bases are TGTGCCAGCAGTGACGCGGGACCTCCCAAAAACATTCAGTACTTC.

A note on this clone: Other DNA sequences of this sample code for an identical CDR3. The chain carries TRBV18 and TRBJ2-7, with a possible D match to TRBD2 (5 bases). The V end was cut by 2 bases, the J end by 3 bases, with 8 bases between. Germline CDR1 reads KGHSH; CDR2 reads LQKENI. The CDR3 length is 13 residues. In DNA form, the CDR3 reads TGTGCCAGCTCACCAAGCGGTAACTACGAGCAGTACTTC. Its translation: CASSPSGNYEQYF.

This CDR3 reads CASSFQGGGYNEQFF. In nucleotides, the CDR3 is TGTGCCAGCAGTTTCCAAGGGGGGGGTTACAATGAGCAGTTCTTC. The chain carries TRBV28 and TRBJ2-1; possible D gene TRBD2, 7 bases. V lost 3 bases to trimming and J lost 4 bases, with 13 bases between them. In germline, CDR1 is MDHEN, CDR2 SYDVKM. The CDR3 spans 15 residues.

The rearrangement links TRBV15 to TRBJ2-2, with D maybe TRBD1 (6 bases). V lost 3 bases to trimming and J lost 6 bases, with 14 bases between them. CDR1 LNHNV and CDR2 YYDKDF come from the germline V gene (reference sequence). This CDR3 contains 15 residues. CDR3 nucleotide sequence: TGTGCCACCAGCAGGCAGACAGGTTTTGCCGGGGAGCTGTTTTTT. It specifies CATSRQTGFAGELFF.

V gene TRBV5-5 combines with J gene TRBJ2-1, with D hard to call. This CDR3 is 16 amino acids long. The V end was cut by 4 bases, the J end by 1 base, with 15 bases between. Germline V gene data show CDR1 as SGHKS and CDR2 as YYEKEE (reference sequence). CDR3 protein: CASSRASGLSYNEQFF. In DNA form, the CDR3 reads TGTGCCAGCAGCCGCGCCTCGGGTCTGTCCTACAATGAGCAGTTCTTC.

The rearrangement links TRBV28 to TRBJ2-2; D is unresolved. This CDR3 has 14 residues. In germline, CDR1 is MDHEN, CDR2 SYDVKM. Trimming pared 1 base from V and 2 bases from J, leaving 5 bases between. DNA for the CDR3: TGTGCCAGCAGTTTATACGGAAACACCGGGGAGCTGTTTTTT. Translated: CASSLYGNTGELFF.

V usage is TRBV5-1 and J usage is TRBJ1-3; D is unresolved. The CDR3 runs to 12 residues. Germline CDR1 reads SGHRS; CDR2 reads YFSETQ. V gave up 1 base and J gave up 4 bases, with 3 bases separating them. CDR3 bases: TGCGCCAGCAGCTTGTTGGGAAACACCATATATTTT. Translated, it gives CASSLLGNTIYF.

This clone occurred once. This chain joins TRBV7-6 and TRBJ2-7, with D perhaps being TRBD1 or TRBD2 (5 bases each). Germline CDR1 is SGHVS and CDR2 is FNYEAQ. The CDR3 is 14 residues long. Trimming stripped 5 bases from V and 6 bases from J, with 17 bases between. The CDR3 nucleotides read TGTGCCAGCAGCCTCGGCGAGGGGTCTTTCGAGCAGTACTTC. It is translated as CASSLGEGSFEQYF.

The rearrangement joins TRBV7-8 to TRBJ2-3, with D possibly being TRBD2 (6 bases). Per germline, CDR1 SGHVS and CDR2 FQNEAQ. The CDR3 is 17 amino acids. Trimming stripped 1 base from V and 7 bases from J, with 21 bases between. Written as DNA, the CDR3 is TGTGCCAGCAGCTTAGGAATCGGATGGGGGGAAAATAATACGCAGTATTTT. It is translated as CASSLGIGWGENNTQYF.

The chain has TRBV19 and TRBJ2-2; no firm D call. The V gene lost 0 bases and the J gene lost 2 bases, with 1 base spanning the gap. Germline V CDR1 and CDR2: LNHDA, SQIVND (reference sequence). The CDR3 sequence is 13 residues long. The CDR3 DNA is TGTGCCAGTAGTATAGACAACACCGGGGAGCTGTTTTTT. Translated, it gives CASSIDNTGELFF.

CDR3 sequence: CASSIAPGAGGPGTEAFF. CDR3 coding DNA: TGTGCCAGTAGTATAGCCCCTGGGGCGGGGGGACCGGGCACTGAAGCTTTCTTT. V gene TRBV19 combines with J gene TRBJ1-1; possible D gene TRBD1, 5 bases. Germline V gene lookup returns CDR1 LNHDA and CDR2 SQIVND (reference sequence). There are 18 residues in the CDR3. V dropped 1 base and J dropped 4 bases, with 22 bases sitting between them.